The entry below describes one TCR beta chain. This sample stems from a study of shared clonotypes between healthy human individuals. The CDR3 loop spans 13 amino acids. CDR1 ENHRY and CDR2 SYGVKD come from the germline V gene. Trimming left V 0 bases short and J 4 bases short, with 7 bases between. In the naive CD8 group, cells lacked CD45RO and were positively selected for CCR7, so terminally differentiated effector memory CD45RA+ cells were left out. Assay: immunoSEQ multiplex PCR; the TCRdb copy retains only in-frame clones and omits some. The sample lists around 560,000 clones, roughly 96% occurring once.

Sequencing input: naive CD8+ T cells sorted from blood. The V gene is TRBV10-3, the J gene TRBJ2-7; D uncertain. The TCR comes from a woman aged 25-40 years in good health. The CDR3 bases are TGTGCCATCAGTGAGTCGACACAATACGAGCAGTACTTC. This sequence encodes CAISESTQYEQYF.